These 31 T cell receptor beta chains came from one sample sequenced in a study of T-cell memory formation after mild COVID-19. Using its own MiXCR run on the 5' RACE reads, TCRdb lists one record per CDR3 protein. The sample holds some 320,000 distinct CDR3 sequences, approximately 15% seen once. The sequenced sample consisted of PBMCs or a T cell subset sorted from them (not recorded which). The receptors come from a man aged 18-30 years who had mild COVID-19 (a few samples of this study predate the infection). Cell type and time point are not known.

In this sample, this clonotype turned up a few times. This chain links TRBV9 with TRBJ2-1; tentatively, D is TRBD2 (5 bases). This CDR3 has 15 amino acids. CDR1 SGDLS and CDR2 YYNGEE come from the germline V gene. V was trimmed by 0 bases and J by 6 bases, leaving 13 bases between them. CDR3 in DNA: TGTGCCAGCAGCGTAGGTGGAGGTTGGAGCAATGAGCAGTTCTTC. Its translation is CASSVGGGWSNEQFF.

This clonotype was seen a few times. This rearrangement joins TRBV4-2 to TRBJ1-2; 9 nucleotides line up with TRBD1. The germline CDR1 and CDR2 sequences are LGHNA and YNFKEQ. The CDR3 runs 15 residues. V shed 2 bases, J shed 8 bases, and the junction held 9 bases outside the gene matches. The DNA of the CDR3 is TGTGCCAGCAGCCAACCGGGACAGGGACATCAAGGCTACACCTTC. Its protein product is CASSQPGQGHQGYTF.

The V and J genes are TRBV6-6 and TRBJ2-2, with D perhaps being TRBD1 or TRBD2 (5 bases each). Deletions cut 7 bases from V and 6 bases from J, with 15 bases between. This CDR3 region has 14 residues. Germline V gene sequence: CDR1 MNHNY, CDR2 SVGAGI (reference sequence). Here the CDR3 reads CASTRGGGAGELFF. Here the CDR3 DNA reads TGTGCCAGCACCCGGGGCGGTGGGGCCGGGGAGCTGTTTTTT.

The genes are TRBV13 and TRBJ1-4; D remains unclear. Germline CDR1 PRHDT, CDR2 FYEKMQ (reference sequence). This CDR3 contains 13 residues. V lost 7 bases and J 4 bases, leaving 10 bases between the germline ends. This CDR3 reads CASKARLNEKLFF. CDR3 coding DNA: TGTGCCAGCAAGGCCAGGCTTAATGAAAAACTGTTTTTT.

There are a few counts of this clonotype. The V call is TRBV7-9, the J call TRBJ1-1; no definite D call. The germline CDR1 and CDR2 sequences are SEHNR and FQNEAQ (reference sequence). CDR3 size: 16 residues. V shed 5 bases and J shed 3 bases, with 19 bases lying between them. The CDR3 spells CASSARRPGSDTEAFF. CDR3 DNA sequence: TGTGCCAGCAGCGCGAGACGACCCGGGAGCGACACTGAAGCTTTCTTT.

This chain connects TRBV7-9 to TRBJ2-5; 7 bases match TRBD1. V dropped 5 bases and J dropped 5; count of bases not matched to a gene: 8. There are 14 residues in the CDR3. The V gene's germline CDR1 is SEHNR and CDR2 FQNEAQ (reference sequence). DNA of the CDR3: TGTGCCAGCAGCCCCGGGGACAGCGGCGAGACCCAGTACTTC. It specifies CASSPGDSGETQYF.

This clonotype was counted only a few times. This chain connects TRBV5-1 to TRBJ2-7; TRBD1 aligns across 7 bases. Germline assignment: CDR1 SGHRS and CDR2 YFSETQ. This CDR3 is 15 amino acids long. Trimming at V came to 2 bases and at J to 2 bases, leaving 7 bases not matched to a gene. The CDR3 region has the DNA TGCGCCAGCAGCTTCGGGCAGGGGGTCCCCTACGAGCAGTACTTC. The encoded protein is CASSFGQGVPYEQYF.

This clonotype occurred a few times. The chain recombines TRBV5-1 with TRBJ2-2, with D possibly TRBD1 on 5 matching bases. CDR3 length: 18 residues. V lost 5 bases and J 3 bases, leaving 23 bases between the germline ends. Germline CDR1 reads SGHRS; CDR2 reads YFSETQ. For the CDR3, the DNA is TGCGCCAGCAGTTCTACCCCCCAGGGCCATCGGGACACCGGGGAGCTGTTTTTT. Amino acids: CASSSTPQGHRDTGELFF.

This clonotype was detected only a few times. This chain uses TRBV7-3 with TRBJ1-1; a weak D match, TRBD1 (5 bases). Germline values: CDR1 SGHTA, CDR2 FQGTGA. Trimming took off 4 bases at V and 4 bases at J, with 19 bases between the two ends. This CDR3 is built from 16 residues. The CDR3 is CASSSIPGDLGTEAFF. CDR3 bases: TGTGCCAGCAGCTCGATCCCCGGGGACCTGGGCACTGAAGCTTTCTTT.

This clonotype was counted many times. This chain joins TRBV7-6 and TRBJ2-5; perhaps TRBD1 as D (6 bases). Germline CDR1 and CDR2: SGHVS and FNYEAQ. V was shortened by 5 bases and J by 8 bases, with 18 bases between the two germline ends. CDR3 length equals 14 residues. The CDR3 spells CASSPMDSRDTQYF. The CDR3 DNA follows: TGTGCCAGCAGCCCGATGGACAGCCGAGATACCCAGTACTTC. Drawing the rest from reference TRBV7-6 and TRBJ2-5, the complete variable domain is GAGVSQSPRYKVTKRGQDVALRCDPISGHVSLYWYRQALGQGPEFLTYFNYEAQQDKSGLPNDRFSAERPEGSISTLTIQRTEQRDSAMYRCASSPMDSRDTQYFGPGTRLLVL.

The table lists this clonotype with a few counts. The CDR3 loop reads CASSHRDRASYEQYF. In DNA form, the CDR3 reads TGTGCCAGCAGCCACCGGGACAGGGCCTCCTACGAGCAGTACTTC. The V call is TRBV5-6, the J call TRBJ2-7; TRBD1 matches at 9 bases. Germline CDR1 and CDR2: SGHDT and YYEEEE. This CDR3 has 15 residues. V lost 4 bases, J lost 0 bases, and 5 bases stayed unmatched.

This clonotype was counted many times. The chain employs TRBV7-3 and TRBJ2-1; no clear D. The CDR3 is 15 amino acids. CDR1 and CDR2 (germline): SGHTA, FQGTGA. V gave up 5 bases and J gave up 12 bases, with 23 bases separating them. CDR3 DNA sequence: TGTGCCAGCAGCCCGGGCGCAGGATCCCAGAACCCGCAGTTCTTC. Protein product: CASSPGAGSQNPQFF.

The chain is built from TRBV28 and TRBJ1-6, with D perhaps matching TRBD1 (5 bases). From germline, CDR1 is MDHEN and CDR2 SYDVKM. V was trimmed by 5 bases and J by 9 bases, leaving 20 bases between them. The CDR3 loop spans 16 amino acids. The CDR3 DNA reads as TGTGCCAGCAGTCCTGGTGGGGGGGATCGTACTTCACCCCTCCACTTT. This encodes CASSPGGGDRTSPLHF.

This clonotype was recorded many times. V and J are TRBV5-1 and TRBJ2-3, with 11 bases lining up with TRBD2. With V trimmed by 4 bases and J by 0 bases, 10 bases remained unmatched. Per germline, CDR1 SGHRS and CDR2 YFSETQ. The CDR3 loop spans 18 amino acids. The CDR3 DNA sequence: TGCGCCAGCAGCAGGGGGACTAGCGGATCGACTAGCACAGATACGCAGTATTTT. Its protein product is CASSRGTSGSTSTDTQYF.

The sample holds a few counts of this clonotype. The chain's CDR3 is CASSYSGPSGNEQFF. The CDR3 nucleotides read TGTGCCAGCAGTTACTCGGGTCCTAGCGGCAATGAGCAGTTCTTC. The chain is built from TRBV6-5 and TRBJ2-1, with TRBD2 matching over 7 bases. Trimming took 0 bases from V and 6 from J; bases not matched to a gene: 5. The germline gives CDR1 MNHEY, CDR2 SVGAGI. The CDR3 runs 15 residues.

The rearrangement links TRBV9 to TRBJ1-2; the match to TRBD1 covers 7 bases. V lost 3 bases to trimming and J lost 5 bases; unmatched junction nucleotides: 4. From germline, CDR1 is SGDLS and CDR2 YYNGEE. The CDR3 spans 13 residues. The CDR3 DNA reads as TGTGCCAGCAGCGGACAGGGAAAGTATGGCTACACCTTC. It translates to CASSGQGKYGYTF.

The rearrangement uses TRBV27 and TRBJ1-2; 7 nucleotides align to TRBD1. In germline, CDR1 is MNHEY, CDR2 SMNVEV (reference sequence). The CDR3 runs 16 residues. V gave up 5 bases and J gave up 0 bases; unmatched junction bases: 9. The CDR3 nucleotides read TGTGCCAGCAGTCCTTCGACAGGGAAAGCTAACTATGGCTACACCTTC. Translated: CASSPSTGKANYGYTF.

Written as DNA, the CDR3 is TGTGCCTGGAGTGAGTTCCACGAGCAGTACTTC. Its translation: CAWSEFHEQYF. The gene calls are TRBV30 and TRBJ2-7; D not resolved. Germline CDR1 GTSNPN, CDR2 SVGIG (reference sequence). CDR3 size: 11 residues. Trimming left V 1 base short and J 5 bases short, with 6 bases between.

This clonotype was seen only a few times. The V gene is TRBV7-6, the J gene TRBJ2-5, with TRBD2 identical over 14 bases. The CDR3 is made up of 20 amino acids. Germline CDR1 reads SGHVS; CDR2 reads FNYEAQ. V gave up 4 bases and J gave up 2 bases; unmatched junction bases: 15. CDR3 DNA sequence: TGTGCCAGCAGCTACAACCACGGGACTAGCGGGGGAGAAATGCAAGAGACCCAGTACTTC. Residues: CASSYNHGTSGGEMQETQYF.

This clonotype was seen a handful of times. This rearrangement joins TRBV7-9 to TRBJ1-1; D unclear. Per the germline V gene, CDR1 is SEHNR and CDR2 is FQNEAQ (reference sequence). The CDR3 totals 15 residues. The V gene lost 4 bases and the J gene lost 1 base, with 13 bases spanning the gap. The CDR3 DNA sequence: TGTGCCAGCAGCTGGGGTTCAGGAGAGAACACTGAAGCTTTCTTT. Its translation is CASSWGSGENTEAFF.

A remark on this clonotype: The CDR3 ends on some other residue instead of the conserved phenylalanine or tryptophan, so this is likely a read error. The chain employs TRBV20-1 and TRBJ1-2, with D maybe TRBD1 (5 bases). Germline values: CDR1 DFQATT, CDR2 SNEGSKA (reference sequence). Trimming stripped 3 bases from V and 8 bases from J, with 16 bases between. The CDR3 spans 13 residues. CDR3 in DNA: TGCAGTGCTAGTAGCGGGGCAGGCGGCGGCTACACCTTA. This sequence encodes CSASSGAGGGYTL.

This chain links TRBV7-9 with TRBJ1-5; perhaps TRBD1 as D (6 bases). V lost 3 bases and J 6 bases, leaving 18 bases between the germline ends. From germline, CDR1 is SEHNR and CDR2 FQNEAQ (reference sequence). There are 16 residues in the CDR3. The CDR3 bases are TGTGCCAGCAGCTTGTCCACTGACAGGCAAGGTCAGCCCCAGCATTTT. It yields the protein CASSLSTDRQGQPQHF. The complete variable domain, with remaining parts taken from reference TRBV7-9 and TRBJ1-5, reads DTGVSQNPRHKITKRGQNVTFRCDPISEHNRLYWYRQTLGQGPEFLTYFQNEAQLEKSRLLSDRFSAERPKGSFSTLEIQRTEQGDSAMYLCASSLSTDRQGQPQHFGDGTRLSIL.

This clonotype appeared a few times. CDR3 DNA: TGTGCCAGCAGCTTGGGTAGACAGACCTACGAGCAGTACTTC. It codes for CASSLGRQTYEQYF. The chain links TRBV7-2 to TRBJ2-7, with D possibly TRBD1 on 5 matching bases. The CDR3 length is 14 residues. V lost 3 bases to trimming and J lost 2 bases, with 11 bases between them. Germline V gives CDR1 SGHTA, CDR2 FQGNSA. The full variable domain, rest sourced from reference TRBV7-2 and TRBJ2-7, is GAGVSQSPSNKVTEKGKDVELRCDPISGHTALYWYRQSLGQGLEFLIYFQGNSAPDKSGLPSDRFSAERTGGSVSTLTIQRTQQEDSAVYLCASSLGRQTYEQYFGPGTRLTVT.

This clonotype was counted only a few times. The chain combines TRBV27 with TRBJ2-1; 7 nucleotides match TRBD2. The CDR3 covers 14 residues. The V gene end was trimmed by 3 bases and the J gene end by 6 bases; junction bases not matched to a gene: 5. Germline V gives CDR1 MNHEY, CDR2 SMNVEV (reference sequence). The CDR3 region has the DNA TGTGCCAGCAGTTTCCGGGGGGACCCCAATGAGCAGTTCTTC. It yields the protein CASSFRGDPNEQFF.

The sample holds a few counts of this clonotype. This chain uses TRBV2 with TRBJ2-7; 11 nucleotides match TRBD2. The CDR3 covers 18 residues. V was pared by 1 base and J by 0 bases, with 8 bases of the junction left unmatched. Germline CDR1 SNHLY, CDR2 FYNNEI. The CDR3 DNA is TGTGCCAGCAGTGAAGGACTAGCGGGGCTACGTAGCTCCTACGAGCAGTACGTC. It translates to CASSEGLAGLRSSYEQYV.

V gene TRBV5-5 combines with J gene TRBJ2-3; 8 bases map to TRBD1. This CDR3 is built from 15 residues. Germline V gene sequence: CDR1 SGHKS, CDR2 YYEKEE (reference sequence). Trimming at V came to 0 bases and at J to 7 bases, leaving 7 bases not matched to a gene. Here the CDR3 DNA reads TGTGCCAGCAGCTTGGGCGGGACAGGAGGTAATACGCAGTATTTT. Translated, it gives CASSLGGTGGNTQYF.

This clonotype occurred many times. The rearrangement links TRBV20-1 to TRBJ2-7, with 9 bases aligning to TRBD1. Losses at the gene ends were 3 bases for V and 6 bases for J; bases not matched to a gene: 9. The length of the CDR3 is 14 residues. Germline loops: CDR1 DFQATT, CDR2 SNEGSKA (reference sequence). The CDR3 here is CSASGAGQGGEQYV. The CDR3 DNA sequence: TGCAGTGCTAGCGGTGCGGGACAGGGCGGCGAGCAGTACGTC.

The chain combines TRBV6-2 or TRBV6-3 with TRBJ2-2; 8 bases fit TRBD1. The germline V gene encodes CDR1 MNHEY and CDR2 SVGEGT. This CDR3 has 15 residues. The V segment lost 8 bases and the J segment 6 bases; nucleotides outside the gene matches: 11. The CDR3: CASQPGQVDPGELFF. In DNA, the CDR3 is TGTGCCAGCCAACCGGGACAGGTTGACCCCGGGGAGCTGTTTTTT.

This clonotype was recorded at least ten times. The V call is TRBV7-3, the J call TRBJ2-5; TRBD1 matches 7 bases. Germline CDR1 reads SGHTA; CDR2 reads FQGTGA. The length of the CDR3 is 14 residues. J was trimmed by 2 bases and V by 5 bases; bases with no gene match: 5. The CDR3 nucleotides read TGTGCCAGCAGCCCTACAGGGGTGCAAGAGACCCAGTACTTC. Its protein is CASSPTGVQETQYF.

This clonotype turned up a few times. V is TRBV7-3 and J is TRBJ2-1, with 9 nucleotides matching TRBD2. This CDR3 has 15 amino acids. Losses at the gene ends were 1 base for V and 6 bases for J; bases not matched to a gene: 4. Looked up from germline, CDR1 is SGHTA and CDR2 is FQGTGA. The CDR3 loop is CASSLSGGAVNEQFF. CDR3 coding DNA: TGTGCCAGCAGCTTAAGCGGGGGGGCCGTCAATGAGCAGTTCTTC.

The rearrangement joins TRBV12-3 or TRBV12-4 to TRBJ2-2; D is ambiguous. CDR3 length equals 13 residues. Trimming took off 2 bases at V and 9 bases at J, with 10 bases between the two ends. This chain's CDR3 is CASSLSTLRELFF. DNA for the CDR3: TGTGCCAGCAGTTTATCAACACTCAGGGAGCTGTTTTTT.